These 20 T cell receptor beta chains came from one sample sequenced in a study of CD8 T cells in ankylosing spondylitis. TCRdb itself ran the 5' RACE reads through MiXCR, one entry per CDR3 protein. The sample lists hundreds of thousands of distinct CDR3 sequences; approximately 20% were seen once. Sequencing used blood, either unsorted or a sorted T cell fraction (not recorded which). The receptors were sampled from a male donor with ankylosing spondylitis or in good health (not recorded which).

The V call is TRBV9, the J call TRBJ1-6; D may be TRBD1 (6 bases). The length of the CDR3 is 15 residues. Trimming shortened V by 2 bases and J by 6 bases, and 12 bases separated the two germline ends. Germline values: CDR1 SGDLS, CDR2 YYNGEE. The CDR3 spells CASSVEGVGNSPLHF. DNA of the CDR3: TGTGCCAGCAGCGTCGAGGGGGTGGGTAATTCACCCCTCCACTTT. Full variable domain (missing parts from reference TRBV9 and TRBJ1-6): DSGVTQTPKHLITATGQRVTLRCSPRSGDLSVYWYQQSLDQGLQFLIQYYNGEERAKGNILERFSAQQFPDLHSELNLSSLELGDSALYFCASSVEGVGNSPLHFGNGTRLTVT.

The gene calls are TRBV3-1 and TRBJ2-1; a weak D match, TRBD2 (5 bases). V was trimmed by 0 bases and J by 5 bases, leaving 11 bases between them. Germline CDR1 LGHDT, CDR2 YNNKEL (reference sequence). This CDR3 contains 15 residues. The CDR3 region has the DNA TGTGCCAGCAGCCAAGAACCGGAGAGGGACAATGAGCAGTTCTTC. Its translation: CASSQEPERDNEQFF.

This clonotype was detected many times. This chain connects TRBV12-3 or TRBV12-4 to TRBJ2-7, with a tentative D call TRBD2 (6 bases). The CDR3 sequence is 14 residues long. Trimming removed 6 bases from V and 5 bases from J, with 17 bases in between. This chain's CDR3 is CASSPIGGSDEQYF. The DNA of the CDR3 is TGTGCCAGCAGCCCCATAGGAGGGTCTGACGAGCAGTACTTC.

This clonotype showed up just a few times. This chain connects TRBV15 to TRBJ2-5; tentatively, D is TRBD2 (6 bases). Germline-derived CDR1 and CDR2 are LNHNV and YYDKDF (reference sequence). V was cut by 5 bases and J by 6 bases, with 13 bases left in between. The CDR3 spans 13 residues. CDR3 nucleotide sequence: TGTGCCACCAGCCCCACTAGCAGCAAGACCCAGTACTTC. Translation: CATSPTSSKTQYF.

The rearrangement joins TRBV20-1 to TRBJ2-5; a possible D gene is TRBD2 (5 bases). Germline loops: CDR1 DFQATT, CDR2 SNEGSKA (reference sequence). CDR3 length: 16 amino acids. The V and J ends lost 0 bases and 2 bases respectively, with 16 bases between them. CDR3 region: CSARDLWTSLQETQYF. CDR3 coding DNA: TGCAGTGCTAGAGATCTTTGGACTTCCCTTCAAGAGACCCAGTACTTC.

The V call is TRBV3-1, the J call TRBJ1-2; D is uncertain. From germline, CDR1 is LGHDT and CDR2 YNNKEL (reference sequence). Trimming took off 0 bases at V and 0 bases at J, with 14 bases between the two ends. This CDR3 has 17 residues. CDR3 nucleotides: TGTGCCAGCAGCCAAGAATATTCGTACAGAACTAACTATGGCTACACCTTC. Translated: CASSQEYSYRTNYGYTF.

This clonotype was counted a few times. V and J are TRBV6-5 and TRBJ2-7; TRBD1 matches 9 bases. CDR1 and CDR2 from the germline V gene are MNHEY and SVGAGI. The CDR3 extends over 16 amino acids. The V and J ends lost 4 bases and 2 bases, in that order; junction bases with no gene match: 9. The CDR3 sequence is CASSSDPGTGPYEQYF. The DNA of the CDR3 is TGTGCCAGCAGTTCCGACCCCGGGACAGGGCCCTACGAGCAGTACTTC.

This sequence joins TRBV11-1 and TRBJ2-2, with 8 bases that match TRBD1. CDR1 and CDR2 from the germline V gene are SGHAT and FQDESV (reference sequence). The CDR3 contains 21 residues. Germline trimming cut 2 bases from V and 1 base from J; bases unmatched to any gene: 18. CDR3 coding DNA: TGTGCCAGCAGCTTACCCTCCATCTCGACCCCAGGACAGGGGAACACCGGGGAGCTGTTTTTT. This codes for CASSLPSISTPGQGNTGELFF.

The chain carries TRBV27 and TRBJ2-2, with a weak D call TRBD2 (5 bases). CDR1 is MNHEY and CDR2 is SMNVEV in the germline V gene (reference sequence). Trimming left V 0 bases short and J 1 base short, with 21 bases between. The CDR3 has 20 amino acids. CDR3 sequence: CASSLSPPGYRLVNTGELFF. Here the CDR3 DNA reads TGTGCCAGCAGTTTATCCCCCCCGGGATATCGGCTCGTGAACACCGGGGAGCTGTTTTTT.

The chain carries TRBV10-3 and TRBJ2-7; 10 bases fit TRBD1. Losses at the gene ends were 11 bases for V and 3 bases for J; bases not matched to a gene: 10. The CDR3 has 14 amino acids. Germline-derived CDR1 and CDR2 are ENHRY and SYGVKD. The CDR3: CAPAPGQGCYEQYF. CDR3 in DNA: TGTGCCCCCGCGCCGGGACAGGGGTGCTACGAGCAGTACTTC.

This clonotype was picked up a small number of times. This chain uses TRBV20-1 with TRBJ2-7; D remains unclear. The CDR3 covers 15 residues. In germline, CDR1 is DFQATT, CDR2 SNEGSKA (reference sequence). Trimming left V 3 bases short and J 7 bases short, with 22 bases between. CDR3 sequence (DNA): TGCAGTGCTAGGTCGAGAGACACCTTCCCGTGGGAGCAGTACTTC. Translation gives CSARSRDTFPWEQYF.

This clonotype was detected a few times. V gene TRBV18 combines with J gene TRBJ2-2, with 7 bases matching TRBD1. CDR3 size: 17 residues. CDR1 and CDR2 (germline): KGHSH, LQKENI. V shed 6 bases and J 5 bases; nucleotides not matched to a gene: 15. This chain's CDR3 is CASSTGQPTSVTGELFF. DNA of the CDR3: TGTGCCAGCTCGACGGGACAGCCAACTTCGGTGACCGGGGAGCTGTTTTTT.

This sequence joins TRBV6-2 or TRBV6-3 and TRBJ2-4, with 8 bases aligning to TRBD1. CDR3 length: 16 residues. Germline V lookup: CDR1 MNHEY, CDR2 SVGEGT. Trimming took 3 bases from V and 3 from J; bases not matched to a gene: 7. CDR3 protein: CASSYTGGPVKNIQYF. For the CDR3, the DNA is TGTGCCAGCAGTTATACAGGGGGGCCGGTCAAAAACATTCAGTACTTC.

This clonotype came up a few times. The chain uses TRBV27 and TRBJ2-1; 9 nucleotides line up with TRBD1. The V and J ends lost 3 bases and 4 bases, in that order; junction bases with no gene match: 13. Germline-derived CDR1 and CDR2 are MNHEY and SMNVEV (reference sequence). The CDR3 consists of 18 residues. The CDR3 bases are TGTGCCAGCAGTTTCGGGAGACCGGGACAGGGAGGATACAATGAGCAGTTCTTC. Translating it yields CASSFGRPGQGGYNEQFF.

This sequence joins TRBV13 and TRBJ2-1, with TRBD1 matching over 9 bases. Trimming cost V 0 bases and J 9 bases; bases outside gene matches: 3. Per the germline V gene, CDR1 is PRHDT and CDR2 is FYEKMQ (reference sequence). This CDR3 region has 14 residues. As DNA, the CDR3 is TGTGCCAGCAGCTTAGGACAGGGGGCGGTTGAGCAGTTCTTC. It specifies CASSLGQGAVEQFF.

The table lists this clonotype with a few counts. The CDR3 here is CASSLDPGRRGFSTDTQYF. The CDR3 bases are TGTGCCAGCAGTTTAGATCCAGGGCGCAGGGGGTTTAGCACAGATACGCAGTATTTT. This chain connects TRBV12-3 or TRBV12-4 to TRBJ2-3, with 7 bases that match TRBD1. Trimming cost V 1 base and J 0 bases; bases outside gene matches: 13. The CDR3 contains 19 residues.

The J gene is TRBJ2-7, the V gene TRBV12-3 or TRBV12-4, with TRBD2 matching over 9 bases. V trimming: 6 bases; J trimming: 2 bases; junction bases outside the gene matches: 5. CDR3 length equals 14 residues. CDR3 coding DNA: TGTGCCAGCAGGTCTAGCGGGAAACCCTACGAGCAGTACTTC. Translating it yields CASRSSGKPYEQYF.

This clonotype was counted between two and nine times. This rearrangement joins TRBV9 to TRBJ2-2, with D possibly called TRBD1 or TRBD2 (6 bases each). Germline assignment: CDR1 SGDLS and CDR2 YYNGEE. Trimming cost V 5 bases and J 7 bases, with 12 bases left between them. CDR3 length: 13 amino acids. The CDR3 reads CASRKGGDGELFF. For the CDR3, the DNA is TGTGCCAGCAGGAAGGGGGGAGACGGGGAGCTGTTTTTT.

The chain links TRBV30 to TRBJ1-2; no clear D gene. There are 12 residues in the CDR3. In germline, CDR1 is GTSNPN, CDR2 SVGIG (reference sequence). The V end was cut by 0 bases, the J end by 7 bases, with 9 bases between. The CDR3 DNA reads TGTGCCTGGAGTGTAACCCTTAGTGGCTACACCTTC. The encoded protein is CAWSVTLSGYTF.

This chain uses TRBV20-1 with TRBJ2-5; no firm D call. V was pared by 6 bases and J by 5 bases, with 16 bases between. Germline loops: CDR1 DFQATT, CDR2 SNEGSKA (reference sequence). The CDR3 is 13 amino acids. As DNA, the CDR3 is TGCAGTGCCCCTCTTGGGCCTAGGGAGACCCAGTACTTC. It encodes CSAPLGPRETQYF.